A selection of T cell receptor beta chains follows, all from one sample in a study of T cell responses to AZD1222 COVID-19 vaccine. Libraries were prepared by immunoSEQ multiplex PCR; TCRdb keeps only in-frame clonotypes and omits some of them. The table includes 55,000 to 75,000 clones, over 60% detected once. Source: peripheral blood, taken on day 0 of AZD1222 vaccination. The receptor source for this set is an adult in good health. The conserved cysteine and the conserved F or W are not part of the CDR3 here.

j_call v_call cdr3_aa
TRBJ1-4 TRBV28 ASSTGTVNEKLF
TRBJ1-5 TRBV19 ASRDSSNQPQH
TRBJ1-1 TRBV4-3 ASSQVTKEYPISNTEAF
TRBJ2-3 TRBV6-5 ASTLDTQY
TRBJ1-5 TRBV6-6 ASTTYRVGGSQPQH
TRBJ2-3 TRBV4-3 ASSQDRGVDTQY
TRBJ2-6 TRBV6-5 ASSYGQGAGANVLT
TRBJ2-1 TRBV27 ASSLGTALYNEQF
TRBJ2-7 TRBV11-2 ASSFSGTYEQY
TRBJ1-5 TRBV30 AWSRTGGINQPQH
TRBJ1-5 TRBV5-1 ASSGGTDSTQH
TRBJ1-5 TRBV23-1 ASSQPRPGRNQPQH
TRBJ2-5 TRBV5-1 ASSSGVLAENQETQY
TRBJ2-3 TRBV5-4 ASTITPEDTQY
TRBJ1-5 TRBV9 ASSPGPNQPQH
TRBJ2-5 TRBV10-3 AISVDRPDSQY